The clone carrying this T cell receptor (beta chain) appeared a few times. Its antigen is not identified. Produced via immunoSEQ multiplex PCR; TCRdb's table is partial and in-frame only. The repertoire holds roughly 680,000 clones, with 70% to 90% as singletons. This record belongs to a study of Ad26.COV2.S vaccination and SARS-CoV-2 variants. Study as a whole: The trial was COV1001 and the donor's arm was Ad26.COV2.S.

V gave up 8 bases and J gave up 3 bases; unmatched junction bases: 3. This CDR3 has 13 residues. Germline V lookup: CDR1 KGHSH, CDR2 LQKENI. General observations from the study: TCR breadth and depth analyses may have underestimated total T cell responses. Breadth, reportedly substantial, characterized the spike-specific CD8+ and CD4+ T cell responses after vaccination.

The treatment here: around 19 received Ad26.COV2.S at low or high dose, single or two shots; about 5 received placebo; per-sample allocation not given. At day 63 after the first vaccine or placebo injection, samples were drawn. An adult of 18-55 years in Boston served as donor. The receptor comes from a person between 18 and 60 years old who received the Ad26.COV2.S COVID-19 vaccine or a placebo. The sample consisted of peripheral blood, taken in a trial of Ad26.COV2.S vaccine versus placebo. V is TRBV18 and J is TRBJ2-1; 8 bases line up with TRBD2. The DNA for the CDR3 is TGTGCCAGCGGACTAGCCCTCTACAATGAGCAGTTCTTC. Protein: CASGLALYNEQFF.